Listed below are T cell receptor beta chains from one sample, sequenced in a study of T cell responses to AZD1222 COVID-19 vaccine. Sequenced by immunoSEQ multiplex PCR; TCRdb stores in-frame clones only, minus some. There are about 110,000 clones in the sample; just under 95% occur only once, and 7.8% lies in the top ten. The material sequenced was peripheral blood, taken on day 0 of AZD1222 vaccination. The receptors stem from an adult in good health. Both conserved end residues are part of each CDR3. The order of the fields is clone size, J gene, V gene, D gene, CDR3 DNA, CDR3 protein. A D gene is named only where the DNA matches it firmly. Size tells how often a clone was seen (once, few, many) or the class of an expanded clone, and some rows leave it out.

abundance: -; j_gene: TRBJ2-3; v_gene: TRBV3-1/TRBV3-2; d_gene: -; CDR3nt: TGTGCCAGCAGCCAAGGCAGGGGCACAGATACGCAGTATTTT; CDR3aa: CASSQGRGTDTQYF
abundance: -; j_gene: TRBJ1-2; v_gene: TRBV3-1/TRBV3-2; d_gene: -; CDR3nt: TGTGCCAGCAGCCAAGGCGCGGTGGGGGACAAAACCTTC; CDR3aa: CASSQGAVGDKTF
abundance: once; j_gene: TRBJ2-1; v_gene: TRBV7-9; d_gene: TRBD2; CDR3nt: TGTGCCAGCAGCGCTCTAGCGGGGGGCTACAATGAGCAGTTCTTC; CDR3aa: CASSALAGGYNEQFF
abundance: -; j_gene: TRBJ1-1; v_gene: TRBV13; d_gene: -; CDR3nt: TGTGCCAGCAGCTCCCGGGGGCGCGGGAGCACTGAAGCTTTCTTT; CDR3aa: CASSSRGRGSTEAFF
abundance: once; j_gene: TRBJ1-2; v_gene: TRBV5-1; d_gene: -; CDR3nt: TGCGCCAGTGGGGAAGGGTCTTTTCATGGCTACACCTTC; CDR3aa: CASGEGSFHGYTF
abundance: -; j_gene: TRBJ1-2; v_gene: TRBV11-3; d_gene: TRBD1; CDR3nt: TGTGCCAGCAGCCCCACGGGACAGGCTCTCTATGGCTACACCTTC; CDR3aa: CASSPTGQALYGYTF
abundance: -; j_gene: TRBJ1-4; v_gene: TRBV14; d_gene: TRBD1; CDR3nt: TGTGCCAGCAGCCAAGAATCCTGGACAGGAAGGAATGAAAAACTGTTTTTT; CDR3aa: CASSQESWTGRNEKLFF
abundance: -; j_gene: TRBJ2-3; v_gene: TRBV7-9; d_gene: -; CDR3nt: TGTGCCAGCAGCTTGGAGAGGTCGCAGTATTTT; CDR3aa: CASSLERSQYF
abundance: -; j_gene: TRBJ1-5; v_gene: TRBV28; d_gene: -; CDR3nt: TGTGCCAGCAGGCGAATCCCTCGGCCCCAGCATTTT; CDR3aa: CASRRIPRPQHF
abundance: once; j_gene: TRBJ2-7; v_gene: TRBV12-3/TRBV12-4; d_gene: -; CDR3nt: TGTGCCAGCAGGTTTGGGTACTACGAGCAGTACTTC; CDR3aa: CASRFGYYEQYF
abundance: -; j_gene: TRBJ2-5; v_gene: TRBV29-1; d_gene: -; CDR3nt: TGCAGCGGGCGATGGGGCCAAGAGACCCAGTACTTC; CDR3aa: CSGRWGQETQYF
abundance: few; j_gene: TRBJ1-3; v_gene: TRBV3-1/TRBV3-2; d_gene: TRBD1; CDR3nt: TGTGCCAGCAGCTTTAGGACAGGAGGAAACACCATATATTTT; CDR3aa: CASSFRTGGNTIYF
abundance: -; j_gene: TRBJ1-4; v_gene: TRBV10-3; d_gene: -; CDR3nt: TGTGCCATCAGTGACCACGGCGATGAAAAACTGTTTTTT; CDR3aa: CAISDHGDEKLFF
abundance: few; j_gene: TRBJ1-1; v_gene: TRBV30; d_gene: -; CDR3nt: TGTGCCTGGTTCGGAGGGGTGACTGAAGCTTTCTTT; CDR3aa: CAWFGGVTEAFF
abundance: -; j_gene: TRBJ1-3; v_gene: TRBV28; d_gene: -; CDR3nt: TGTGCCAGCAGCGGAACTGGAAACACCATATATTTT; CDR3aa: CASSGTGNTIYF
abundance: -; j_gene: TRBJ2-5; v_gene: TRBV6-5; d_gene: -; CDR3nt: TGTGCCAGCAGTACATCAGGGAACCAAGAGACCCAGTACTTC; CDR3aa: CASSTSGNQETQYF
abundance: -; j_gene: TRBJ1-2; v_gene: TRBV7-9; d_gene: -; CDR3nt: TGTGCCAGCACCTCCAATATAGGGCTAGTTGGCTACACCTTC; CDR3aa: CASTSNIGLVGYTF
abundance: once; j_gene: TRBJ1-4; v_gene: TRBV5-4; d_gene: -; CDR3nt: TGTGCCAGCAGCCCCTCCGGGGCAACTAATGAAAAACTGTTTTTT; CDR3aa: CASSPSGATNEKLFF
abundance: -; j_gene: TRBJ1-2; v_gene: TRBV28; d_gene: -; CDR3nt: TGTGCCAGCAGTATACGACAGTCAGGCGGCTACACCTTC; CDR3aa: CASSIRQSGGYTF
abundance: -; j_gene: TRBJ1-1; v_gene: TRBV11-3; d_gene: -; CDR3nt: TGTGCCAGCAGCTCGAAGGTCACTGAAGCTTTCTTT; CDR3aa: CASSSKVTEAFF
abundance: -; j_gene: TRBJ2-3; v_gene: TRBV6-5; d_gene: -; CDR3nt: TGTGCCAGCAGTTCGAGCAGGGTGACAGATACGCAGTATTTT; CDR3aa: CASSSSRVTDTQYF
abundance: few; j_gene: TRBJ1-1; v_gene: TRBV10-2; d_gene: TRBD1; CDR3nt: TGCGCCAGCAGTGAGCTGGACAGGGGACGGGGAGAAGCTTTCTTT; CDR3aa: CASSELDRGRGEAFF
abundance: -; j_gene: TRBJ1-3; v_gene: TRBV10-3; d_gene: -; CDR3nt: TGTGCCATCAGTGGGGGGTCTTACACCATATATTTT; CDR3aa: CAISGGSYTIYF
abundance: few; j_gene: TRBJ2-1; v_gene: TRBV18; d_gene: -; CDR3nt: TGTGCCAGCTCACCAGACCGGGTCCGCAATGAGCAGTTCTTC; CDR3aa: CASSPDRVRNEQFF
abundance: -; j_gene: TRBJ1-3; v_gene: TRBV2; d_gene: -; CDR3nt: TGTGCCAGCACTGGAAACACCATATATTTT; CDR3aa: CASTGNTIYF
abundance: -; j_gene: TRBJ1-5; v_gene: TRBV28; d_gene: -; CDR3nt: TGTGCCAGCAGTTTAGGTCTGGGGACAAATCAGCCCCAGCATTTT; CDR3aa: CASSLGLGTNQPQHF